What follows are 13 T cell receptor beta chains derived from one specimen sequenced in a study of identical twins' blood T cells. MiXCR was run by TCRdb on the 5' RACE reads, yielding one entry per CDR3 protein. This sample has 350,000 to 400,000 distinct CDR3 sequences, with about 28% found just once. Specimen: PBMCs. The receptor set was obtained from a woman aged 18-49 years in good health.

This chain links TRBV6-6 with TRBJ1-4; 9 bases map to TRBD1. Trimming cost V 5 bases and J 4 bases; bases outside gene matches: 8. Germline-derived CDR1 and CDR2 are MNHNY and SVGAGI (reference sequence). CDR3 length: 16 residues. The CDR3 region has the DNA TGTGCCAGCAGTCGGGGGACAGGGAGGGGTAATGAAAAACTGTTTTTT. Protein: CASSRGTGRGNEKLFF.

The V call is TRBV19, the J call TRBJ2-2, with 8 bases aligning to TRBD2. Germline CDR1 is LNHDA and CDR2 is SQIVND (reference sequence). The CDR3 extends over 14 amino acids. J lost 6 bases, V lost 5 bases, and 5 bases had no gene match. In DNA form, the CDR3 reads TGTGCCAGTAGTCACACACTAGCGGCCGGGGAGCTGTTTTTT. Its protein product is CASSHTLAAGELFF.

V gene TRBV12-3 or TRBV12-4 combines with J gene TRBJ1-1, with unresolved D. The CDR3 extends over 11 amino acids. V dropped 7 bases and J dropped 8 bases, with 11 bases sitting between them. The CDR3 region has the DNA TGTGCCAGCATCCTAGGACGGGAAGCTTTCTTT. Residues: CASILGREAFF.

This clonotype was picked up many times. This sequence joins TRBV6-2 or TRBV6-3 and TRBJ2-4; 10 bases align to TRBD2. J was trimmed by 0 bases and V by 0 bases; bases with no gene match: 11. The CDR3 runs 20 residues. Germline V gene sequence: CDR1 MNHEY, CDR2 SVGEGT. The CDR3 bases are TGTGCCAGCAGTTACTCGAGACGTCTAGCGGGAGCTCTAGCCAAAAACATTCAGTACTTC. It encodes CASSYSRRLAGALAKNIQYF.

This clonotype showed up just a few times. The chain recombines TRBV3-1 with TRBJ1-1; D may be TRBD1 (5 bases). The CDR3 loop spans 16 amino acids. Germline CDR1 reads LGHDT; CDR2 reads YNNKEL (reference sequence). Trimming pared 0 bases from V and 7 bases from J, leaving 18 bases between. This CDR3 is CASSQERGGRGVEAFF. CDR3 sequence (DNA): TGTGCCAGCAGCCAAGAGCGCGGGGGTAGAGGGGTTGAAGCTTTCTTT.

The chain combines TRBV11-2 with TRBJ2-1; 14 bases line up with TRBD2. This CDR3 comprises 17 residues. J was trimmed by 7 bases and V by 3 bases; bases with no gene match: 8. Germline-derived CDR1 and CDR2 are SGHAT and FQNNGV. In DNA form, the CDR3 reads TGTGCCAGCAGCTTCGGGACTAGCGGGAGTTGGGGGAATGAGCAGTTCTTC. Protein product: CASSFGTSGSWGNEQFF.

V is TRBV27 and J is TRBJ1-1, with unresolved D. With 3 bases removed from V and 5 bases from J, the gap between germline ends came to 7 bases. This CDR3 is built from 12 residues. The V gene's germline CDR1 is MNHEY and CDR2 SMNVEV (reference sequence). The CDR3 DNA sequence: TGTGCCAGCAGTTTTAAAGGAACTGAAGCTTTCTTT. Its translation: CASSFKGTEAFF.

This clonotype was counted between two and nine times. The rearrangement joins TRBV29-1 to TRBJ1-5; TRBD1 is a possible D gene (5 bases). Germline assignment: CDR1 SQVTM and CDR2 ANQGSEA. The CDR3 is 12 residues long. The germline V and J ends were trimmed by 7 bases and 7 bases, with 14 bases remaining between them. The CDR3 protein is CSAREGSQPQHF. The CDR3, as DNA: TGCAGCGCGCGAGAGGGGAGCCAGCCCCAGCATTTT.

This clonotype turned up a few times. This CDR3 is CSARQGGLHEQFF. The DNA for the CDR3 is TGCAGTGCTAGACAGGGGGGCCTCCATGAGCAGTTCTTC. The V and J genes are TRBV20-1 and TRBJ2-1; D is perhaps TRBD1 (7 bases). The CDR3 consists of 13 residues. V lost 2 bases to trimming and J lost 8 bases, with 13 bases between them. Germline V gene sequence: CDR1 DFQATT, CDR2 SNEGSKA (reference sequence).

The chain is built from TRBV7-2 and TRBJ1-1, with D uncertain. The V gene lost 4 bases and the J gene lost 0 bases, with 6 bases spanning the gap. Germline CDR1 SGHTA, CDR2 FQGNSA. This CDR3 comprises 13 residues. The CDR3 reads CASSSDVNTEAFF. CDR3 DNA: TGTGCCAGCAGCTCGGACGTGAACACTGAAGCTTTCTTT.

This clonotype was seen a handful of times. This rearrangement joins TRBV10-3 to TRBJ1-6; the match to TRBD1 covers 7 bases. This CDR3 contains 15 residues. Germline V gene lookup returns CDR1 ENHRY and CDR2 SYGVKD. V shed 1 base and J 8 bases; nucleotides not matched to a gene: 5. CDR3 sequence: CAISEWGGGDSPLHF. Written as DNA, the CDR3 is TGTGCCATCAGTGAGTGGGGAGGGGGCGATTCACCCCTCCACTTT.

This clonotype occurred a few times. This chain connects TRBV7-2 to TRBJ2-3; D is uncertain. Germline CDR1 and CDR2: SGHTA and FQGNSA. V lost 2 bases and J 5 bases, leaving 11 bases between the germline ends. The CDR3 totals 14 residues. CDR3 in DNA: TGTGCCAGCAGCTTATTCGGCCCCGGAGATACGCAGTATTTT. Encoded protein: CASSLFGPGDTQYF.

This clonotype was counted between two and nine times. V gene TRBV4-3 combines with J gene TRBJ2-7; perhaps TRBD1 as D (6 bases). CDR3 length: 15 amino acids. Germline CDR1 LGHNA, CDR2 YSLEER. Trimming removed 0 bases at V and 3 bases at J, with 12 bases between. This chain's CDR3 is CASSQDGTSIYEQYF. DNA for the CDR3: TGCGCCAGCAGCCAAGACGGGACATCTATCTACGAGCAGTACTTC.